This T cell receptor beta chain was sequenced for a study of PD-L1 blockade in urothelial cancer. The wider study: A median approximately 140,000 T cells were found in blood samples.

The study collected 1 to 8 samples per patient, pretreatment and on-treatment. Libraries were prepared by immunoSEQ multiplex PCR; TCRdb keeps only in-frame clonotypes and omits some of them. The sample lists about 88,000 clones; roughly 90% were seen once. The material sequenced was PBMCs, taken around atezolizumab (anti-PD-L1) treatment. The receptor comes from a man between 60 and 70 years old with urothelial cancer.

The chain's CDR3 is CASSPRTGGYGYTF. The CDR3 region has the DNA TGTGCCAGCAGCCCGAGGACAGGGGGATATGGCTACACCTTC. The rearrangement joins TRBV7-8 to TRBJ1-2; 10 nucleotides line up with TRBD1. CDR1 and CDR2 (germline): SGHVS, FQNEAQ. The CDR3 runs 14 residues. Trimming cost V 5 bases and J 5 bases; bases outside gene matches: 5.